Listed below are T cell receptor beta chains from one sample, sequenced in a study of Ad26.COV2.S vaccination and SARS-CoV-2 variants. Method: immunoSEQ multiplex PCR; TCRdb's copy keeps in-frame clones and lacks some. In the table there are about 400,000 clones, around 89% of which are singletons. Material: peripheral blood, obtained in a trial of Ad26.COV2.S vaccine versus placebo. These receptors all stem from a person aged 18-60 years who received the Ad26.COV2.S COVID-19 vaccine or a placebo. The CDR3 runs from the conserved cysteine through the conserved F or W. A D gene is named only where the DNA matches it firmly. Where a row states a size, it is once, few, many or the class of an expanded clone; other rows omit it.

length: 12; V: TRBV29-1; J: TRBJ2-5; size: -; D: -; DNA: TGCAGCGCTGCCCACGGCGTGGAGACCCAGTACTTC; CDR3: CSAAHGVETQYF
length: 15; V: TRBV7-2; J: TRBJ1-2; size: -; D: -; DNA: TGTGCCAGCAGCTGGGTCGGGGGTGTGAGGGATGGCTACACCTTC; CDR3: CASSWVGGVRDGYTF
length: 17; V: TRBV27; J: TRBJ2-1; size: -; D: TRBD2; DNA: TGTGCCAGCAGTTTTCGGGCTAGCGGGAGTACATACAATGAGCAGTTCTTC; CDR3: CASSFRASGSTYNEQFF
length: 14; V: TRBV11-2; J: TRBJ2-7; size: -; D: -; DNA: TGTGCCAGCAGCTTAGCTATCCCCCCCTACGAGCAGTACTTC; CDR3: CASSLAIPPYEQYF
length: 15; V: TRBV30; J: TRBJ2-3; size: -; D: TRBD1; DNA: TGTGCCTGCGGGCGCGGGACAGGGGTTGGGGATACGCAGTATTTT; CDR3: CACGRGTGVGDTQYF
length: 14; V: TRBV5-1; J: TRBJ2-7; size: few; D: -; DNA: TGCGCCAGCAGCACCGGACCATCCACCTACGAGCAGTACTTC; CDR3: CASSTGPSTYEQYF
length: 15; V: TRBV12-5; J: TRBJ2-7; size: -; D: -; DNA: TGTGCTAGTGTCCATCCCAGGGGTTCTACCTACGAGCAGTACTTC; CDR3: CASVHPRGSTYEQYF
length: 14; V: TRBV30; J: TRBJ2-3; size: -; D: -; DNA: TGTGCCTGGAGTGGGCACCAGAGCACAGATACGCAGTATTTT; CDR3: CAWSGHQSTDTQYF
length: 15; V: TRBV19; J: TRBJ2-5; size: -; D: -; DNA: TGTGCCAGTAGTATAGGAGGGGGTCGCGGAGAGACCCAGTACTTC; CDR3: CASSIGGGRGETQYF
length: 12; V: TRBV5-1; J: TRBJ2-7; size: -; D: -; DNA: TGCGCCAGCAGCTTGGAGGGATACGAGCAGTACTTC; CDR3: CASSLEGYEQYF
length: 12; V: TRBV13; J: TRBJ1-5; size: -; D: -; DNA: TGTGCCAGCAGCTTAGGAGGGCAGCCCCAGCATTTT; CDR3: CASSLGGQPQHF
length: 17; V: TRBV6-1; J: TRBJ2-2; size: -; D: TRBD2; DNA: TGTGCCAGCAGTGAAGAAACCGGGAGGGCCTTCACCGGGGAGCTGTTTTTT; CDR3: CASSEETGRAFTGELFF
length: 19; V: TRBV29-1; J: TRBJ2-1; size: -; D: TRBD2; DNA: TGCAGCGCCCGTCTTCTTACGGCCGCTAGCGGGAGGGCCTACAATGAGCAGTTCTTC; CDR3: CSARLLTAASGRAYNEQFF
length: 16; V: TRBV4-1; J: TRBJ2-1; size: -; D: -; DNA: TGCGCCAGCACCCAGGTCGGGGCTAGCCCATACAATGAGCAGTTCTTC; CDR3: CASTQVGASPYNEQFF
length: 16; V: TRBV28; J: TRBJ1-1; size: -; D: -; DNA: TGTGCCAGCAGTTTGGGGACGGCGGGGGCGGACACTGAAGCTTTCTTT; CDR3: CASSLGTAGADTEAFF
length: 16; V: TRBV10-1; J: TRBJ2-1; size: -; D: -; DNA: TGCGCCAGCAGTGAGTCGTACAGGGGGGGGGACGATGAGCAGTTCTTC; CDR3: CASSESYRGGDDEQFF
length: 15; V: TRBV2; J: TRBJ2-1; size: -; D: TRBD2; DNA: TGTGCCAGCATAATGGGACTAGCGGGCGACAATGAGCAGTTCTTC; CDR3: CASIMGLAGDNEQFF
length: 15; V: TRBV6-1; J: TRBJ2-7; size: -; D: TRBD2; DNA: TGTGCCAGCGGCACTCCGGGACTAGCGGGAGTCGAGCAGTACTTC; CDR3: CASGTPGLAGVEQYF
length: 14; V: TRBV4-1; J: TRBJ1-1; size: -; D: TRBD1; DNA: TGCGCCAGCAGCCCGTTCGGACAGGAGACTGAAGCTTTCTTT; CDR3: CASSPFGQETEAFF
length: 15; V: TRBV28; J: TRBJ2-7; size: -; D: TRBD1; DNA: TGTGCCAGCAGTTTATTCGGGACAGGCTCCTACGAGCAGTACTTC; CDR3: CASSLFGTGSYEQYF
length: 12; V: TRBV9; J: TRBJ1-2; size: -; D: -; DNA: TGTGCCAGCAGCCCCGGGCACTATGGCTACACCTTC; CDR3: CASSPGHYGYTF
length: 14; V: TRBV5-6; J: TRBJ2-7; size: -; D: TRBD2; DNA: TGTGCCAGCAGCTGGGGAGGGACCACCTACGAGCAGTACTTC; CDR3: CASSWGGTTYEQYF
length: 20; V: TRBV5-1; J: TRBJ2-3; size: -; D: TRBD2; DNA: TGCGCCAGCAGCCCCCGAGCGACCTCATGGGGACTAGCGGGAGCAGTTACGCAGTATTTT; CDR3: CASSPRATSWGLAGAVTQYF
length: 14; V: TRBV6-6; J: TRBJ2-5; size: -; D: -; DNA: TGTGCCAGCAGTTACGGCCCAGCCCGGGAGACCCAGTACTTC; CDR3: CASSYGPARETQYF
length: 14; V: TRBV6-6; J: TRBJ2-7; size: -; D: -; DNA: TGTGCCAGCAGTTACTCTAGGGAGGTCTACGAGCAGTACTTC; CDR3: CASSYSREVYEQYF
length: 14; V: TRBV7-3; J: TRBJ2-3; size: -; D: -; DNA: TGTGCCAGCAGCCGCGGACCCGGCACAGATACGCAGTATTTT; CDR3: CASSRGPGTDTQYF
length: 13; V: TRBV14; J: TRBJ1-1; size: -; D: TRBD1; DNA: TGTGCCAGCAGCCAAGGGACAGGCACTGAAGCTTTCTTT; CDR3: CASSQGTGTEAFF
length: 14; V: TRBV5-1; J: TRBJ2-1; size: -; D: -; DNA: TGCGCCAGCAGCCCGACAAGCTCCTACAATGAGCAGTTCTTC; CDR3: CASSPTSSYNEQFF
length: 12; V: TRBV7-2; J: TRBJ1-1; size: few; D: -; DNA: TGTGCCAGCAGCCGAGGGCGTTGGGAAGCTTTCTTT; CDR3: CASSRGRWEAFF
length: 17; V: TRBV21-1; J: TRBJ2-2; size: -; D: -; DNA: TGTGCCAGCAGCAAAGTCCCGACAGGGGTAAGGACCGGGGAGCTGTTTTTT; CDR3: CASSKVPTGVRTGELFF
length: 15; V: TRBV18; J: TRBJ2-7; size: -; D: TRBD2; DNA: TGTGCCAGCTCAGCAACTAGCGGCGGATCGTACGAGCAGTACTTC; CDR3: CASSATSGGSYEQYF
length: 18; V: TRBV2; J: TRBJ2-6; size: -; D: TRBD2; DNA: TGTGCCAGCAGCTTGGTGCGGGGGGGAAACTCTGGGGCCAACGTCCTGACTTTC; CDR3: CASSLVRGGNSGANVLTF
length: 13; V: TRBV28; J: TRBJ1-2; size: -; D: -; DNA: TGTGCCAGCAGACCCGAGGTCGATTATGGCTACACCTTC; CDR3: CASRPEVDYGYTF
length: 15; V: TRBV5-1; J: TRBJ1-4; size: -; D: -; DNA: TGCGCCAGCAGCTTGGCAGTCGGGGGGGCTGAAAAACTGTTTTTT; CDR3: CASSLAVGGAEKLFF
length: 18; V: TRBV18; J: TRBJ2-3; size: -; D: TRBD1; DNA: TGTGCCAGCTCACCCGGGACAGACCCCCGATTTAGCACAGATACGCAGTATTTT; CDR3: CASSPGTDPRFSTDTQYF
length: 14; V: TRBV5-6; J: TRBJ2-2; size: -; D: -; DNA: TGTGCCAGCAGCTTTAGTGTCGTCACCGGGGAGCTGTTTTTT; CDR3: CASSFSVVTGELFF
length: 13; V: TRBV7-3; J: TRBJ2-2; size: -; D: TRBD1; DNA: TGTGCCAGCAGCACACAGGGGGCCGGGGAGCTGTTTTTT; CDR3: CASSTQGAGELFF
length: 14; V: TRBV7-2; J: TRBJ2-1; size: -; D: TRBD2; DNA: TGTGCCAGCAGCTCGCTGGGACTAGCTATTGAGCAGTTCTTC; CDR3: CASSSLGLAIEQFF
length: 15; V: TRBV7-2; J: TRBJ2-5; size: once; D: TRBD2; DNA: TGTGCCAGCAGCCCCTCTTCCGGGAGGGCACAGACCCAGTACTTC; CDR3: CASSPSSGRAQTQYF
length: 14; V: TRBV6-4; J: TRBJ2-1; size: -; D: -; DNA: TGTGCCAGCAGTGTCGGGTCTAGCGCTAGTGAGCAGTTCTTC; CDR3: CASSVGSSASEQFF
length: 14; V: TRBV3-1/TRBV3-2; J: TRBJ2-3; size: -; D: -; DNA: TGTGCCAGCAGCCCGGAAGGTCTATGGGATACGCAGTATTTT; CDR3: CASSPEGLWDTQYF
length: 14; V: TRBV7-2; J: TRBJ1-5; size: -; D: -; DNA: TGTGCCAGCAGCCTGGCCAGTAGCAATCAGCCCCAGCATTTT; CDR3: CASSLASSNQPQHF
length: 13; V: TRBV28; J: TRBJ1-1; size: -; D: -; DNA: TGTGCCAGCAGTTCATTAATGTTCACTGAAGCTTTCTTT; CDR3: CASSSLMFTEAFF
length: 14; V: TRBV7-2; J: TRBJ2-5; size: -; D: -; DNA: TGTGCCAGCAGCTTAGGAGGCTCCCAGGAGACCCAGTACTTC; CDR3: CASSLGGSQETQYF
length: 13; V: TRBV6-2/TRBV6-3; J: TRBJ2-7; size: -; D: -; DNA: TGTGCCAGCAGTTCGACGGCTTACTACGAGCAGTACTTC; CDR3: CASSSTAYYEQYF
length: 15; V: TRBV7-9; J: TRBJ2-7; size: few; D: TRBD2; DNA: TGTGCCAGCAGCACTCAAGCGGGAGGAAACTACGAGCAGTACTTC; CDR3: CASSTQAGGNYEQYF